Following are 13 T cell receptor beta chains from one sample sequenced in a study of T cell responses to AZD1222 COVID-19 vaccine. Produced via immunoSEQ multiplex PCR; TCRdb's table is partial and in-frame only. This sample has more than 95,000 clones, with roughly 90% found just once. This specimen was peripheral blood, taken on day 0 of AZD1222 vaccination. All receptors derive from an adult in good health.

This chain links TRBV19 with TRBJ1-1, with 8 bases identical to TRBD1. CDR1 is LNHDA and CDR2 is SQIVND in the germline V gene (reference sequence). The CDR3 is 14 residues long. J gave up 1 base and V 7 bases, and 5 bases lay outside the gene matches. This CDR3 is CASKWGQENTEAFF. The CDR3 DNA follows: TGTGCCAGTAAGTGGGGACAGGAGAACACTGAAGCTTTCTTT.

There are a few counts of this clone. The rearrangement joins TRBV6-4 to TRBJ2-5; TRBD2 matches 11 bases. Germline lookup yields CDR1 MRHNA and CDR2 SNTAGT. The CDR3 length is 15 residues. J gave up 2 bases and V 3 bases, and 2 bases lay outside the gene matches. The CDR3 is CASSEIAGGQETQYF. The CDR3 region has the DNA TGTGCCAGCAGTGAGATAGCGGGGGGGCAAGAGACCCAGTACTTC.

V usage is TRBV14 and J usage is TRBJ1-4; D unresolved. Germline-derived CDR1 and CDR2 are SGHDN and FVKESK. The CDR3 totals 19 residues. V gave up 3 bases and J gave up 2 bases, with 22 bases separating them. CDR3 sequence (DNA): TGTGCCAGCAGCCAGTGGAGCCCGGGTTTGATGAGTACTAATGAAAAACTGTTTTTT. It codes for CASSQWSPGLMSTNEKLFF.

The gene calls are TRBV5-8 and TRBJ1-2; the match to TRBD1 covers 12 bases. Germline loops: CDR1 SGHTS, CDR2 YDEGEE. There are 17 residues in the CDR3. Trimming cost V 2 bases and J 4 bases; bases outside gene matches: 9. The CDR3 loop is CASSFPGQGAPFYGYTF. CDR3 nucleotide sequence: TGTGCCAGCAGCTTCCCGGGACAGGGGGCGCCTTTCTATGGCTACACCTTC. Supplemented by reference TRBV5-8 and TRBJ1-2, the full variable domain reads EAGVTQSPTHLIKTRGQQATLRCSPISGHTSVYWYQQALGLGLQFLLWYDEGEERNRGNFPPRFSGRQFPNYSSELNVNALELEDSALYLCASSFPGQGAPFYGYTFGSGTRLTVV.

The rearrangement links TRBV3-1 (or the pseudogene TRBV3-2) to TRBJ1-5, with unresolved D. There are 13 residues in the CDR3. CDR1 is LGHDT, CDR2 YNNKEL, per germline (reference sequence). V was clipped by 3 bases and J by 6 bases, with 9 bases between them. CDR3 loop: CASSQGKVQPQHF. CDR3 coding DNA: TGTGCCAGCAGCCAGGGGAAGGTTCAGCCCCAGCATTTT.

This clone was observed once. J is TRBJ1-1 and V is TRBV7-9; no reliable D call. Trimming left V 6 bases short and J 3 bases short, with 11 bases between. CDR1 and CDR2 from the germline V gene are SEHNR and FQNEAQ (reference sequence). This CDR3 spans 13 amino acids. The CDR3 loop is CASRPEWDTEAFF. CDR3 in DNA: TGTGCCAGCAGGCCGGAGTGGGACACTGAAGCTTTCTTT.

V and J are TRBV6-1 and TRBJ2-4; 7 nucleotides match TRBD1. CDR3 length: 15 amino acids. Germline V gene data show CDR1 as MNHNS and CDR2 as SASEGT. Unmatched junction bases numbered 1, after V lost 0 bases and J lost 2 bases. The CDR3 nucleotides are TGTGCCAGCAGTGAAGCCAGGGGGACCAAAAACATTCAGTACTTC. Its translation is CASSEARGTKNIQYF.

This sequence joins TRBV21-1 and TRBJ1-2; the table's D call, TRBD1, has no DNA check behind it. TRBV21-1 is a recognized pseudogene. The CDR3 covers 17 residues. The CDR3 reads CASSKVSYRGPGYGYTF. CDR3 nucleotides: TGTGCCAGCAGCAAAGTTTCATACAGGGGGCCTGGGTATGGCTACACCTTC.

The chain has TRBV7-9 and TRBJ2-1; TRBD2 matches 10 bases. V dropped 2 bases and J dropped 2; count of bases not matched to a gene: 6. The CDR3 is made up of 17 amino acids. The germline V gene has CDR1 SEHNR and CDR2 FQNEAQ (reference sequence). The CDR3 reads CASSLMGSGRTYNEQFF. The CDR3 nucleotides are TGTGCCAGCAGCTTAATGGGTAGCGGGAGGACCTACAATGAGCAGTTCTTC.

The chain employs TRBV3-1 (or the pseudogene TRBV3-2) and TRBJ2-3, with D possibly matching TRBD1 (6 bases). The V and J ends lost 7 bases and 1 base respectively, with 9 bases between them. The CDR3 sequence is 13 residues long. Looked up from germline, CDR1 is LGHDT and CDR2 is YNNKEL (reference sequence). CDR3 coding DNA: TGTGCCAGCAACAGGGCGGGCACAGATACGCAGTATTTT. Protein product: CASNRAGTDTQYF.

This clone is a singleton in its sample. Here the CDR3 omits its conserved ending phenylalanine or tryptophan, so a read error is the likely source. The CDR3 sequence is CASSLQGKNSPLHL. CDR3 DNA: TGTGCCAGCAGCTTGCAGGGAAAGAATTCACCCCTCCACCTT. The chain joins TRBV7-2 to TRBJ1-6, with D maybe TRBD1 (5 bases). From germline, CDR1 is SGHTA and CDR2 FQGNSA. The CDR3 contains 14 residues. V lost 3 bases and J lost 7, with 10 bases in between.

V gene TRBV19 combines with J gene TRBJ2-1; 9 bases match TRBD1. The CDR3 has 14 amino acids. Germline-derived CDR1 and CDR2 are LNHDA and SQIVND (reference sequence). V lost 4 bases to trimming and J lost 7 bases; unmatched junction nucleotides: 5. CDR3 in amino acids: CASSTTGGFNEQFF. CDR3 nucleotide sequence: TGTGCCAGTAGTACCACAGGGGGCTTTAATGAGCAGTTCTTC. Complete variable domain (other parts from reference TRBV19 and TRBJ2-1): DGGITQSPKYLFRKEGQNVTLSCEQNLNHDAMYWYRQDPGQGLRLIYYSQIVNDFQKGDIAEGYSVSREKKESFPLTVTSAQKNPTAFYLCASSTTGGFNEQFFGPGTRLTVL.

This sequence joins TRBV7-6 and TRBJ2-7, with 7 bases aligning to TRBD2. With V trimmed by 1 base and J by 2 bases, 14 bases remained unmatched. Germline V gene data show CDR1 as SGHVS and CDR2 as FNYEAQ. CDR3 length equals 18 residues. CDR3 sequence (DNA): TGTGCCAGCAGCTTAGAACGGGTGGGCGGGGGTATGGCCTACGAGCAGTACTTC. The encoded protein is CASSLERVGGGMAYEQYF.